The 5 T cell receptor beta chains below were found in one sample sequenced in a study of T cells in Graves' hyperthyroidism and ophthalmopathy. What was amplified from RNA transcripts were TCR beta CDR3 regions. TCR CDR3 regions were first amplified by RT-PCR with HTBI primers. TCRdb ran MiXCR on the multiplex PCR reads and lists one entry per CDR3 protein. The data hold hundreds of thousands of distinct CDR3 sequences, with roughly 20% observed a single time. The sample taken for sequencing was blood. The origin of the receptors is a young man with Graves' ophthalmopathy.

This clonotype was seen many times. The V gene is TRBV11-2, the J gene TRBJ2-7; D not resolved. The CDR3 loop spans 11 amino acids. V lost 6 bases to trimming and J lost 4 bases, with 7 bases between them. Germline V gives CDR1 SGHAT, CDR2 FQNNGV. The CDR3 DNA reads as TGTGCCAGCAGTTACAAGTACGAGCAGTACTTC. It translates to CASSYKYEQYF.

There are a few counts of this clonotype. V gene TRBV10-2 combines with J gene TRBJ2-7; D remains ambiguous. Trimming pared 2 bases from V and 3 bases from J, leaving 11 bases between. Per germline, CDR1 WSHSY and CDR2 SAAADI. CDR3 size: 14 residues. CDR3 nucleotide sequence: TGCGCCAGCAGTGAGGCAATCAAGGGCTACGAGCAGTACTTC. Amino acid sequence: CASSEAIKGYEQYF.

This clonotype was observed a handful of times. This chain uses TRBV11-2 with TRBJ1-3, with D unresolved. Germline CDR1 and CDR2: SGHAT and FQNNGV. CDR3 size: 13 residues. The V end lost 1 base, the J end lost 4 bases, and 5 bases lay between the germline ends. The CDR3 nucleotides are TGTGCCAGCAGCTTAGCTCCCGGAAACACCATATATTTT. Protein: CASSLAPGNTIYF.

This clonotype appeared many times. V gene TRBV7-2 combines with J gene TRBJ2-7; D gene uncertain. This CDR3 contains 15 residues. Germline CDR1 is SGHTA and CDR2 is FQGNSA. V lost 2 bases and J 1 base, leaving 12 bases between the germline ends. The CDR3 protein is CASSLPGVRSYEQYF. Here the CDR3 DNA reads TGTGCCAGCAGCTTACCTGGTGTACGGTCCTACGAGCAGTACTTC.

This clonotype was recorded at least ten times. The rearrangement uses TRBV27 and TRBJ1-6, with D perhaps matching TRBD1 (6 bases). V lost 11 bases, J lost 3 bases, and 14 bases lay in between. The CDR3 has 14 residues. The germline gives CDR1 MNHEY, CDR2 SMNVEV (reference sequence). CDR3 sequence reads: CALPDRRYNSPLHF. CDR3 bases: TGTGCCCTACCGGACAGACGCTATAATTCACCCCTCCACTTT.